The following is a T cell receptor beta chain sequence with its context. The target of this receptor is not known. No much larger clonotype is one base removed from it; base qualities were not supplied. Patients with autoimmune disease history or receiving systemic immunosuppression were excluded from the trial. Peripheral blood for TCR sequencing was collected from all dose cohorts at baseline, on cycle 4 day 1, and on cycle 7 day 1. Samples were obtained from an open-label, multicenter, first-in-human phase I dose-escalation trial of ivuxolimab. Adults with locally advanced or metastatic head and neck squamous cell, hepatocellular, melanoma or renal cell carcinoma were enrolled in the trial. Before TCR sequencing, CD4+ T cells and CD8+ T cells were sorted from peripheral blood as separate populations. This sample stems from a study of OX40 agonist ivuxolimab in advanced cancers. General notes on the study: Ivuxolimab was an agonistic, fully human IgG2 monoclonal antibody directed against OX40 (CD134), a costimulatory receptor. Intravenous ivuxolimab was administered to patients every 2 weeks at six dose levels: 0.01, 0.1, 0.3, 1.5, 3 and 10 mg/kg. Of the roughly 52 dose-escalation patients, hepatocellular carcinoma was present in around 20, melanoma in approximately 15, renal cell carcinoma in 9 and head and neck cancer in 9. In the dose-escalation cohort, 70% to 85% of patients were male, and the mean age was 60 years with a range of roughly 20 to 85. The paper reports the monotherapy dose-escalation portion (N of about 50 patients) of the phase I ivuxolimab trial. Three dose-escalation patients achieved partial responses, one with hepatocellular carcinoma and two with cutaneous melanoma. The point of sequencing TCRbeta in the periphery was to test whether ivuxolimab changed TCR sequence diversity and drove clonal T-cell expansion. Prior anti-PD-1, anti-PD-L1 or anti-CTLA-4 therapy was permitted, and checkpoint inhibitors had been received by less than 45% of dose-escalation patients. The study at large found these results: The antigen specificity of the clonally expanded peripheral T cells was not determined. At doses of 0.1 to 3.0 mg/kg, clonal expansion of both CD4+ and CD8+ T cells in blood was seen between baseline and week 6. On average, CD8+ T cells showed more expanded clones than CD4+ T cells after ivuxolimab. In the 0.1-3.0 mg/kg groups, partial responders were among the patients with the lowest normalized peripheral clonal expansion, particularly in CD8+ T cells. Low levels of normalized T-cell clonal expansion were also shown by some nonresponding patients.

Genomic DNA was isolated from the sorted cells so that the TCRbeta CDR3 region could be sequenced. The immunoSEQ Assay was used for sequencing of TCRbeta CDR3 regions. Sourced from immuneACCESS, this table was stored by TCRdb with only in-frame sequences that have V and J called. A share of the clones is absent; for the studies checked, an unresolved V gene accounts for under half, and the remainder has no known explanation. This sample is represented by approximately 69,000 clones; approximately 90% of them were singletons. 0.25% to 0.35% of the sample belongs to the ten largest clones. V sheds 4 bases and J sheds 5 bases, leaving 20 bases between their ends. Measured from the cysteine to the phenylalanine, the CDR3 is 16 residues long. Only CDR3 DNA is held: 48 bases, read in frame from base 1. The CDR1 and CDR2 encoded by the germline V gene are MNHEY and SVGAGI.

The chain employs TRBV6-5 and TRBJ1-1, and perhaps TRBD1 as D gene, on 5 matching bases. The receptor comes from an adult with an advanced solid tumor such as melanoma, head and neck, liver or kidney cancer. Sequenced material: CD4+ or CD8+ T cells sorted from blood, taken in a trial of the OX40 agonist ivuxolimab. The CDR3 here reads CASSSSTGATGTEAFF. At the DNA level, the sequence is TGTGCCAGCAGTTCCTCGACTGGGGCGACGGGAACTGAAGCTTTCTTT.